One sample yielded the 13 T cell receptor beta chains listed below, sequenced in a study of blood T cell repertoires in COVID-19 (dated by TCRdb to 2018 to 2021). Libraries came from the immunoSEQ multiplex PCR assay. TCRdb carries this immuneACCESS record with in-frame sequences only. Its versions omit some clonotypes, under half of them owing to an unresolved V gene in the studies checked, with the rest unexplained. The sample records about 430,000 clones, 70% to 90% of which are singletons. Less than 1.5% of the sample is in the top ten clones. Sequencing was done on a sample of PBMCs or T cells enriched from blood (not recorded which). Source of these receptors: a woman aged 18-29 years who had been exposed to COVID-19.

The chain links TRBV7-9 to TRBJ2-1; 13 nucleotides align to TRBD2. The CDR3 is 19 residues long. Unmatched junction bases numbered 19, after V lost 5 bases and J lost 9 bases. The germline CDR1 and CDR2 sequences are SEHNR and FQNEAQ (reference sequence). DNA of the CDR3: TGTGCCAGCAGCCGAGAACTAGCGGGGGGGCCCCGGGCCCATGGTGAGCAGTTCTTC. It is translated as CASSRELAGGPRAHGEQFF.

The rearrangement joins TRBV19 to TRBJ2-5; no definite D call. The V end was cut by 3 bases, the J end by 5 bases, with 7 bases between. The CDR3 length is 12 residues. Germline V gene lookup returns CDR1 LNHDA and CDR2 SQIVND (reference sequence). The CDR3 region is CASSMGLETQYF. The CDR3 bases are TGTGCCAGTAGTATGGGCCTGGAGACCCAGTACTTC.

The chain carries TRBV5-1 and TRBJ2-7; weak D call: TRBD1 (6 bases). V dropped 4 bases and J dropped 3 bases, with 14 bases sitting between them. This CDR3 comprises 14 residues. Germline values: CDR1 SGHRS, CDR2 YFSETQ. CDR3 DNA sequence: TGCGCCAGCAGCGGGGGAGCCAGGGGCTACGAGCAGTACTTC. Encoded protein: CASSGGARGYEQYF. Supplemented by reference TRBV5-1 and TRBJ2-7, the full variable domain reads KAGVTQTPRYLIKTRGQQVTLSCSPISGHRSVSWYQQTPGQGLQFLFEYFSETQRNKGNFPGRFSGRQFSNSRSEMNVSTLELGDSALYLCASSGGARGYEQYFGPGTRLTVT.

This clone was observed at least ten times. The chain carries TRBV10-3 and TRBJ2-1; 8 bases map to TRBD2. CDR3 length equals 15 residues. V gave up 3 bases and J gave up 7 bases; unmatched junction bases: 8. Germline CDR1 and CDR2: ENHRY and SYGVKD. CDR3 sequence: CAISEKAGVVNEQFF. CDR3 nucleotides: TGTGCCATCAGTGAAAAAGCGGGAGTGGTGAATGAGCAGTTCTTC.

J is TRBJ2-1 and V is TRBV2; 9 nucleotides agree with TRBD2. V shed 3 bases, J shed 2 bases, and the junction held 5 bases outside the gene matches. Germline loops: CDR1 SNHLY, CDR2 FYNNEI. The CDR3 is made up of 16 amino acids. The CDR3 here is CASSDAGGPTYNEQFF. The CDR3 DNA sequence: TGTGCCAGCAGTGATGCGGGGGGGCCCACCTACAATGAGCAGTTCTTC.

The rearrangement joins TRBV7-8 to TRBJ2-2; TRBD1 might be the D (5 bases). CDR3 length equals 16 residues. The germline V and J ends were trimmed by 4 bases and 1 base, with 13 bases remaining between them. The germline CDR1 and CDR2 sequences are SGHVS and FQNEAQ. This chain's CDR3 is CASSYTGVENTGELFF. In DNA, the CDR3 is TGTGCCAGCAGCTATACAGGTGTGGAGAACACCGGGGAGCTGTTTTTT.

This clone was found once. The chain carries TRBV19 and TRBJ2-6, with 9 bases lining up with TRBD1. The CDR3 has 17 residues. V gave up 4 bases and J gave up 6 bases; unmatched junction bases: 10. Germline CDR1 reads LNHDA; CDR2 reads SQIVND (reference sequence). CDR3: CASSRGTGSWEANVLTF. For the CDR3, the DNA is TGTGCCAGTAGTAGGGGGACAGGGTCCTGGGAGGCCAACGTCCTGACTTTC. The entire variable domain, with the rest obtained from reference TRBV19 and TRBJ2-6, is as follows: DGGITQSPKYLFRKEGQNVTLSCEQNLNHDAMYWYRQDPGQGLRLIYYSQIVNDFQKGDIAEGYSVSREKKESFPLTVTSAQKNPTAFYLCASSRGTGSWEANVLTFGAGSRLTVL.

The rearrangement joins TRBV5-1 to TRBJ2-3; 9 nucleotides line up with TRBD1. The CDR3 spans 16 residues. Germline V CDR1 and CDR2: SGHRS, YFSETQ. V shed 2 bases and J 0 bases; nucleotides not matched to a gene: 4. As DNA, the CDR3 is TGCGCCAGCAGCTTACCCGGGACAGGGAGCACAGATACGCAGTATTTT. This sequence encodes CASSLPGTGSTDTQYF.

The chain is built from TRBV5-1 and TRBJ2-5; D is possibly TRBD1 (5 bases). Trimming removed 4 bases at V and 2 bases at J, with 12 bases between. CDR1 is SGHRS, CDR2 YFSETQ, per germline. This CDR3 is built from 14 residues. The CDR3 region is CASSGQGLQETQYF. The CDR3 coding sequence is TGCGCCAGCAGCGGGCAGGGCCTTCAAGAGACCCAGTACTTC. Using reference TRBV5-1 and TRBJ2-5 for the parts outside the CDR3, the full variable domain is KAGVTQTPRYLIKTRGQQVTLSCSPISGHRSVSWYQQTPGQGLQFLFEYFSETQRNKGNFPGRFSGRQFSNSRSEMNVSTLELGDSALYLCASSGQGLQETQYFGPGTRLLVL.

V gene TRBV6-2 or TRBV6-3 combines with J gene TRBJ2-3; D is ambiguous. V gave up 2 bases and J gave up 1 base, with 13 bases separating them. The CDR3 extends over 16 amino acids. The germline V gene has CDR1 MNHEY and CDR2 SVGEGT. The CDR3 coding sequence is TGTGCCAGCAGTTACGGCGACTCTGGTGGCACAGATACGCAGTATTTT. Translating it yields CASSYGDSGGTDTQYF.

The CDR3 bases are TGTGCCAGCAGTTACGTTCCAGGGGGCATTCAGTACTTC. Residues: CASSYVPGGIQYF. This chain links TRBV6-6 with TRBJ2-4; 7 bases match TRBD1. V was clipped by 2 bases and J by 9 bases; unmatched bases: 4. CDR3 length equals 13 residues. Germline CDR1 reads MNHNY; CDR2 reads SVGAGI (reference sequence).

CDR3 amino acids: CASSYRGQINTGELFF. CDR3 coding DNA: TGTGCCAGCAGTTATCGGGGACAAATTAACACCGGGGAGCTGTTTTTT. This chain links TRBV6-5 with TRBJ2-2, with a possible D match to TRBD1 (6 bases). Per germline, CDR1 MNHEY and CDR2 SVGAGI. The length of the CDR3 is 16 residues. V gave up 3 bases and J gave up 2 bases, with 13 bases separating them.

This clone was observed once. The chain joins TRBV7-2 to TRBJ2-1; D call uncertain. V gave up 1 base and J gave up 0 bases, with 19 bases separating them. Per the germline V gene, CDR1 is SGHTA and CDR2 is FQGNSA. The CDR3 loop spans 19 amino acids. The CDR3 is CASSLVASPYGSSYNEQFF. CDR3 bases: TGTGCCAGCAGCTTAGTAGCTAGTCCCTATGGAAGCTCCTACAATGAGCAGTTCTTC.